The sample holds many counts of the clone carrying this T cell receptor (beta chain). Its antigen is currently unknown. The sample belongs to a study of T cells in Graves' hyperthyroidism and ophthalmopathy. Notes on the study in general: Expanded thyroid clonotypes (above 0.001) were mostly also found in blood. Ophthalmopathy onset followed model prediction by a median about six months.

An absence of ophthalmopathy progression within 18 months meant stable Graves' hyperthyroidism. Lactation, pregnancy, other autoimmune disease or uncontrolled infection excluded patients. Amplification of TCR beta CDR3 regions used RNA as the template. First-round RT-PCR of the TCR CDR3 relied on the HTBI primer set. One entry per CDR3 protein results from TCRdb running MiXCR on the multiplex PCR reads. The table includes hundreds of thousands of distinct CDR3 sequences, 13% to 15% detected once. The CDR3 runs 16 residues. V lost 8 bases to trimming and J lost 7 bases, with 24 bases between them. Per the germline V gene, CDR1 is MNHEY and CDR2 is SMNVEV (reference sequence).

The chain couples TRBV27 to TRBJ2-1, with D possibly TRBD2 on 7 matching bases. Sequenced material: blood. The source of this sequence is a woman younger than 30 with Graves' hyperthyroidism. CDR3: CASSALGAGRANEQFF. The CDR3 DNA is TGTGCCAGCTCCGCCCTGGGGGCAGGGAGGGCGAATGAGCAGTTCTTC.